The rows below give T cell receptor beta chains drawn from one sample of a study of cytomegalovirus exposure and HLA in healthy donors. TCRdb's table, derived via immunoSEQ multiplex PCR, lists solely in-frame clones and lacks some. Among about 120,000 clones, around 74% were seen once, and the ten largest hold around 28%. The sequenced sample was PBMCs. Every receptor here comes from a man between 60 and 75 years old in good health and CMV-seropositive. Each CDR3 is given with its conserved first and last residue. D genes are given only for firm matches. Some rows have no size entry. The others give once, few or many, or a class for an expanded clone.

TRBJ1-1 . . TRBV6-5 TGTGCCAGCAGTTACTCGAGCTGGAGCACTGAAGCTTTCTTT CASSYSSWSTEAFF
TRBJ2-7 once . TRBV7-9 TGTGCCAGCAGCCGTAGAGGAGGGCTGAATCGGCGTGGCGAAGGCGAGCAGTACTTC CASSRRGGLNRRGEGEQYF
TRBJ1-5 few TRBD1 TRBV5-6 TGTGCCAGCAGCTGGGGGACAGATTATAGCAATCAGCCCCAGCATTTT CASSWGTDYSNQPQHF
TRBJ2-7 . TRBD2 TRBV9 TGTGCCAGCAGCGTAGCCGGGACTAGCGTGAGCGAGCAGTACTTC CASSVAGTSVSEQYF
TRBJ1-5 once . TRBV18 TGTGCCAGCTCACCACTCGTAAATAGCAATCAGCCCCAGCATTTT CASSPLVNSNQPQHF
TRBJ1-1 . TRBD1 TRBV19 TGTGCCAGTAGTATGGCCCCCGCAGGGGGGTACACTGAAGCTTTCTTT CASSMAPAGGYTEAFF
TRBJ2-7 . TRBD1 TRBV5-4 TGTGCCAGCAGCGACCCAGGGGGCTTCCACGAGCAGTACTTC CASSDPGGFHEQYF
TRBJ1-6 once TRBD1 TRBV5-1 TGCGCCAGCAGCTTGCAGGGGGATATTAATTCACCCCTCCACTTT CASSLQGDINSPLHF
TRBJ2-5 few TRBD1 TRBV10-1 TGCGCCAGCAGCCCGGGACAGGCCTGGGGGACCCAGTACTTC CASSPGQAWGTQYF
TRBJ2-1 . TRBD2 TRBV29-1 TGCAGCGTTGTTCCTAGCGGGAGGGTGTACAATGAGCAGTTCTTC CSVVPSGRVYNEQFF
TRBJ2-7 . TRBD1 TRBV11-2 TGTGCCAGCAGCTACGGGACAGGGTTCTCCTACGAGCAGTACTTC CASSYGTGFSYEQYF
TRBJ1-1 . . TRBV9 TGTGCCAGCAGCGTAAGTTTACAGGGCACTGAAGCTTTCTTT CASSVSLQGTEAFF
TRBJ2-5 . . TRBV18 TGTGCCAGCTCACCGAACAGACAAGAGACCCAGTACTTC CASSPNRQETQYF
TRBJ2-5 . . TRBV5-1 TGCGCCAGCAGCTTGGGACTTGGAAGGATCCAAGAGACCCAGTACTTC CASSLGLGRIQETQYF
TRBJ2-1 . TRBD2 TRBV4-2 TGTGCCAGCAGCCAGCTCGGGACTAGCGGCTACAATGAGCAGTTCTTC CASSQLGTSGYNEQFF
TRBJ1-5 few . TRBV5-1 TGCGCCACCAAGCGGGAGGGCCCCCGACCCCAGCATTTT CATKREGPRPQHF
TRBJ2-7 . . TRBV27 TGTGCCAGCAGTGCGTCAGGGTACGAGCAGTACTTC CASSASGYEQYF
TRBJ2-3 . . TRBV7-6 TGTGCCAGCAGCCTCCCCCCGGGGACTAGCACAGATACGCAGTATTTT CASSLPPGTSTDTQYF
TRBJ1-6 . . TRBV6-1 TGTGCCAGCAGTGAGCGAGACAGTTCGTATTCACCCCTCCACTTT CASSERDSSYSPLHF
TRBJ1-1 . . TRBV5-1 TGCGCCAGCAGCCTTCAGGGGTCGGACACTGAAGCTTTCTTT CASSLQGSDTEAFF
TRBJ2-7 . . TRBV5-1 TGCGCCAGCAGCTTTGGTGGGCCCAACTCCTACGAGCAGTACTTC CASSFGGPNSYEQYF
TRBJ2-1 few TRBD2 TRBV2 TGTGCCAGCAGTGCCGGGACTAGCGGGATCGATGAGCAGTTCTTC CASSAGTSGIDEQFF
TRBJ1-2 . . TRBV2 TGTGCCAGCAGTGAACCGGGCAGGGCTTACACCTTC CASSEPGRAYTF
TRBJ2-7 few . TRBV30 TGTGCCTGGAGTGACAGGGATCCGAACCCCTACGAGCAGTACTTC CAWSDRDPNPYEQYF
TRBJ1-5 once TRBD1 TRBV30 TGTGCCTGGACTCTCGGAGGGACAGTACTAGATCAGCCCCAGCATTTT CAWTLGGTVLDQPQHF
TRBJ1-1 . . TRBV2 TGTGCCAGCACCCGGGACACTAACACTGAAGCTTTCTTT CASTRDTNTEAFF
TRBJ2-1 few TRBD2 TRBV5-6 TGTGCCAGCAGCTCTGGACTAGCGAGACACAATGAGCAGTTCTTC CASSSGLARHNEQFF